Below are 31 T cell receptor beta chains sequenced from a single sample in a study of blood T cells in healthy people across ages. Primed by a sample-barcoded 5' primer and a J-beta primer mix, a second PCR proceeded for about 6 to 11 cycles. TCRdb used MiXCR to reprocess the 5' RACE reads, holding one entry per CDR3 protein. Of over 500,000 distinct CDR3 sequences in the sample, around 27% were seen once. These data were likewise used in another study, on T cells of mothers and their children.

The material sequenced was blood. The receptor source for this set is a boy between 2 and 10 years old in good health.

This clonotype came up a few times. This chain uses TRBV28 with TRBJ2-3; 13 positions agree with TRBD2. CDR3 length: 18 amino acids. The junction had 13 bases not matched to a gene; V was cut back by 8 bases and J by 2 bases. The V gene's germline CDR1 is MDHEN and CDR2 SYDVKM. CDR3 bases: TGTGCCAGCGGGGGACTAGCGGGATTAAAGGCCAACACAGATACGCAGTATTTT. It encodes CASGGLAGLKANTDTQYF. The full variable domain, its missing parts supplied by reference TRBV28 and TRBJ2-3, is DVKVTQSSRYLVKRTGEKVFLECVQDMDHENMFWYRQDPGLGLRLIYFSYDVKMKEKGDIPEGYSVSREKKERFSLILESASTNQTSMYLCASGGLAGLKANTDTQYFGPGTRLTVL.

The table lists this clonotype with a few counts. The chain combines TRBV29-1 with TRBJ2-2; TRBD1 matches at 8 bases. Germline V lookup: CDR1 SQVTM, CDR2 ANQGSEA. V lost 6 bases, J lost 3 bases, and 9 bases stayed unmatched. The CDR3 consists of 15 residues. The CDR3 sequence: CSVGGQGAYTGELFF. The CDR3 DNA reads as TGCAGCGTAGGGGGGCAGGGGGCATACACCGGGGAGCTGTTTTTT.

This clonotype has a handful of counts. The genes are TRBV20-1 and TRBJ1-2; 10 positions match TRBD1. The CDR3 loop spans 16 amino acids. V gave up 4 bases and J gave up 4 bases; unmatched junction bases: 12. Germline V lookup: CDR1 DFQATT, CDR2 SNEGSKA (reference sequence). CDR3: CSANSGTGASFYGYTF. The CDR3 DNA is TGCAGTGCTAACTCCGGGACAGGGGCTTCATTCTATGGCTACACCTTC.

The chain combines TRBV10-2 with TRBJ2-7; 10 nucleotides match TRBD2. Germline trimming cut 2 bases from V and 2 bases from J; bases unmatched to any gene: 6. Germline values: CDR1 WSHSY, CDR2 SAAADI. The CDR3 runs 16 residues. CDR3 amino acids: CASSEPSGRVPYEQYF. In DNA, the CDR3 is TGCGCCAGCAGTGAGCCGAGCGGGAGGGTACCCTACGAGCAGTACTTC.

The V gene is TRBV12-3 or TRBV12-4, the J gene TRBJ2-2, with TRBD1 matching 8 bases. The CDR3 sequence is 17 residues long. The trim removed 3 bases at V and 4 bases at J, leaving 10 bases unmatched. CDR3 residues: CASSFSHDRGTTGELFF. In nucleotides, the CDR3 is TGTGCCAGCAGTTTCAGTCACGACAGGGGAACCACCGGGGAGCTGTTTTTT.

The chain combines TRBV27 with TRBJ2-1; 8 nucleotides line up with TRBD2. This CDR3 is built from 14 residues. Germline CDR1 MNHEY, CDR2 SMNVEV (reference sequence). V lost 5 bases to trimming and J lost 7 bases; unmatched junction nucleotides: 7. The CDR3 coding sequence is TGTGCCAGCAGTAAGCGGGAGTCGGGGAATGAGCAGTTCTTC. This codes for CASSKRESGNEQFF.

This clonotype was detected only a few times. The rearrangement uses TRBV11-2 and TRBJ2-5; D may match TRBD1 or TRBD2 (5 bases each). The J call is doubtful: the DNA matches TRBJ2-7 better. CDR3 length: 14 amino acids. Germline V gene lookup returns CDR1 SGHAT and CDR2 FQNNGV. DNA of the CDR3: TGTGCCAGCAGCTCCTGGGACCTGAGCTACGAGCAGTACTTC. It yields the protein CASSSWDLSYEQYF.

The sample holds a few counts of this clonotype. This chain joins TRBV5-1 and TRBJ2-5, with D possibly being TRBD1 (6 bases). The J call may not be correct, given that the DNA end is closer to TRBJ2-1. This CDR3 has 14 residues. Germline lookup yields CDR1 SGHRS and CDR2 YFSETQ. The CDR3 here is CASSLANRVNEQFF. In DNA, the CDR3 is TGCGCCAGCAGCTTGGCCAACAGGGTGAATGAGCAGTTCTTC.

The rearrangement uses TRBV28 and TRBJ2-5, with 7 nucleotides matching TRBD1. The V and J ends lost 4 bases and 1 base, in that order; junction bases with no gene match: 9. The length of the CDR3 is 16 residues. In germline, CDR1 is MDHEN, CDR2 SYDVKM. CDR3 coding DNA: TGTGCCAGCAGTTACTCCCCGGGACAGCTCCAAGAGACCCAGTACTTC. Translation gives CASSYSPGQLQETQYF.

The V call is TRBV5-1, the J call TRBJ2-1, with 8 positions matching TRBD2. In germline, CDR1 is SGHRS, CDR2 YFSETQ. The length of the CDR3 is 16 residues. After removal of 4 bases from V and 9 bases from J, the junction contained 15 bases not matched to a gene. The CDR3 loop is CASSPAGAGGVGEQFF. The CDR3, as DNA: TGCGCCAGCAGCCCCGCAGGGGCGGGGGGTGTCGGTGAGCAGTTCTTC.

V usage is TRBV10-3 and J usage is TRBJ2-5; D possibly corresponds to TRBD1 (6 bases). Gene TRBJ2-1 matches the end of the DNA better, so the J call may be wrong. Germline CDR1 is ENHRY and CDR2 is SYGVKD. The CDR3 length is 14 residues. CDR3 protein: CAISIRGILDEQFF. For the CDR3, the DNA is TGTGCCATCAGTATAAGGGGGATATTGGATGAGCAGTTCTTC.

This clonotype came up a few times. The chain employs TRBV12-3 or TRBV12-4 and TRBJ2-3; D gene ambiguous. V was clipped by 6 bases and J by 6 bases, with 7 bases between them. CDR3 length equals 11 residues. DNA of the CDR3: TGTGCCAGCAGGATAGAGGATACGCAGTATTTT. It specifies CASRIEDTQYF.

This clonotype was recorded many times. This chain uses TRBV9 with TRBJ2-3, with D uncertain. The CDR3 consists of 12 residues. Germline CDR1 and CDR2: SGDLS and YYNGEE. V lost 0 bases and J 5 bases, leaving 4 bases between the germline ends. The CDR3 sequence: CASSVGGDTQYF. The CDR3 DNA is TGTGCCAGCAGCGTAGGTGGAGATACGCAGTATTTT.

The gene calls are TRBV7-2 and TRBJ2-7, with 7 bases aligning to TRBD2. CDR1 is SGHTA and CDR2 is FQGNSA in the germline V gene. The trim removed 1 base at V and 6 bases at J, leaving 18 bases unmatched. This CDR3 spans 18 amino acids. The CDR3 protein is CASSLEPENLLAAPEQYF. For the CDR3, the DNA is TGTGCCAGCAGCTTAGAACCGGAAAATCTGCTAGCGGCCCCCGAGCAGTACTTC. Looking up the rest from reference TRBV7-2 and TRBJ2-7 gives the full variable domain: GAGVSQSPSNKVTEKGKDVELRCDPISGHTALYWYRQSLGQGLEFLIYFQGNSAPDKSGLPSDRFSAERTGGSVSTLTIQRTQQEDSAVYLCASSLEPENLLAAPEQYFGPGTRLTVT.

A few counts support this clonotype. CDR3 in amino acids: CASSLLGATGGWAQFEKLFF. The CDR3 region has the DNA TGTGCCAGCAGCTTATTGGGTGCAACAGGGGGTTGGGCCCAATTTGAAAAACTGTTTTTT. The V and J genes are TRBV11-1 and TRBJ1-4; TRBD1 aligns across 8 bases. Germline V gene data show CDR1 as SGHAT and CDR2 as FQDESV (reference sequence). CDR3 size: 20 residues. The V segment lost 2 bases and the J segment 7 bases; nucleotides outside the gene matches: 21.

In this sample, this clonotype turned up a few times. The rearrangement uses TRBV7-8 and TRBJ1-2; TRBD1 aligns across 9 bases. V was clipped by 5 bases and J by 7 bases; unmatched bases: 5. Germline CDR1 SGHVS, CDR2 FQNEAQ. There are 13 residues in the CDR3. The CDR3 loop is CASSQQGAGGYTF. CDR3 sequence (DNA): TGTGCCAGCAGCCAACAGGGGGCTGGTGGCTACACCTTC.

The chain is built from TRBV10-2 and TRBJ2-7; D possibly corresponds to TRBD2 (6 bases). This CDR3 is 13 amino acids long. Germline values: CDR1 WSHSY, CDR2 SAAADI. V was clipped by 7 bases and J by 6 bases, with 16 bases between them. The CDR3 sequence is CASTGGPPGEQYF. CDR3 DNA: TGCGCCAGCACCGGGGGTCCTCCTGGCGAGCAGTACTTC.

This clonotype has only one observation. This rearrangement joins TRBV20-1 to TRBJ2-5, with no clear D. Germline V gene sequence: CDR1 DFQATT, CDR2 SNEGSKA (reference sequence). CDR3 length equals 12 residues. The CDR3 DNA reads as TGCAGCCCCTCTTCGCGACAAGAGACCCAGTACTTC. Translated, it gives CSPSSRQETQYF.

This clonotype has ten or more counts. The chain recombines TRBV6-5 with TRBJ2-2; D possibly uses TRBD1 or TRBD2 (5 bases each). The CDR3 is 16 residues long. With 2 bases removed from V and 8 bases from J, the gap between germline ends came to 18 bases. Germline CDR1 is MNHEY and CDR2 is SVGAGI. CDR3: CASSYRLGDDSGELFF. DNA of the CDR3: TGTGCCAGCAGTTACCGCCTGGGGGACGATTCTGGGGAGCTGTTTTTT.

The chain carries TRBV4-3 and TRBJ1-4; 7 bases agree with TRBD1. Looked up from germline, CDR1 is LGHNA and CDR2 is YSLEER. The junction had 3 bases not matched to a gene; V was cut back by 0 bases and J by 2 bases. The CDR3 is 16 residues long. The CDR3 sequence is CASSQDRGGTNEKLFF. The CDR3 coding sequence is TGCGCCAGCAGCCAAGATAGAGGGGGCACTAATGAAAAACTGTTTTTT.

This chain links TRBV6-2 or TRBV6-3 with TRBJ2-5; 11 bases are a match to TRBD2. The J call may be wrong; the DNA end is better matched by TRBJ2-1. CDR1 is MNHEY and CDR2 is SVGEGT in the germline V gene. This CDR3 has 15 amino acids. Written as DNA, the CDR3 is TGTGCCAGCAGCCTTACTAGCGGGAGTCGGAATGAGCAGTTCTTC. Its protein is CASSLTSGSRNEQFF.

CDR3 sequence (DNA): TGTGCCAGCAGTTTTACCAGGGCTAACGAGCAGTACTTC. Protein product: CASSFTRANEQYF. The J gene is TRBJ2-7, the V gene TRBV14, with D maybe TRBD1 (5 bases). Trimming shortened V by 6 bases and J by 5 bases, and 14 bases separated the two germline ends. The CDR3 is 13 residues long. CDR1 and CDR2 from the germline V gene are SGHDN and FVKESK.

CDR3 sequence (DNA): TGTGCCAGCAGCCCAGGGGTGGGGAGGAACGATCAGCCCCAGCATTTT. Translating gives CASSPGVGRNDQPQHF. The chain has TRBV7-8 and TRBJ1-5; a weak D match, TRBD1 (6 bases). Germline assignment: CDR1 SGHVS and CDR2 FQNEAQ. The CDR3 spans 16 residues. Deletions cut 5 bases from V and 5 bases from J, with 19 bases between.

This clonotype showed up just a few times. The chain has TRBV12-3 or TRBV12-4 and TRBJ2-4; TRBD1 matches 8 bases. This CDR3 has 15 residues. The junction had 5 bases not matched to a gene; V was cut back by 5 bases and J by 2 bases. The CDR3 region has the DNA TGTGCCAGCAGTCCCCAGGGGGCACCCAAAAACATTCAGTACTTC. Translated: CASSPQGAPKNIQYF.

This chain connects TRBV7-2 to TRBJ2-5; a possible D gene is TRBD2 (5 bases). V shed 2 bases and J shed 3 bases, with 16 bases lying between them. Germline V gives CDR1 SGHTA, CDR2 FQGNSA. The CDR3 extends over 16 amino acids. The CDR3 sequence: CASSLWAGRPEETQYF. CDR3 DNA sequence: TGTGCCAGCAGCTTATGGGCGGGCCGCCCCGAAGAGACCCAGTACTTC.

The rearrangement joins TRBV7-2 to TRBJ1-5; 8 nucleotides align to TRBD1. V trimming: 1 base; J trimming: 3 bases; junction bases outside the gene matches: 11. The length of the CDR3 is 18 residues. Germline V CDR1 and CDR2: SGHTA, FQGNSA. The CDR3 DNA reads as TGTGCCAGCAGCTTAGTAGGCAGGGGGCGGGAATTCAATCAGCCCCAGCATTTT. This sequence encodes CASSLVGRGREFNQPQHF.

This clonotype was recorded a few times. The CDR3 is CSARDARGGSGANVLTF. Here the CDR3 DNA reads TGCAGTGCTAGAGATGCGCGGGGGGGTTCTGGGGCCAACGTCCTGACTTTC. The V and J genes are TRBV20-1 and TRBJ2-6; TRBD2 agrees at 9 bases. The CDR3 totals 17 residues. The trim removed 0 bases at V and 1 base at J, leaving 4 bases unmatched. Germline V gene sequence: CDR1 DFQATT, CDR2 SNEGSKA (reference sequence).

There are a few counts of this clonotype. The chain is built from TRBV6-5 and TRBJ2-5, with no clear D. TRBJ2-7 explains the end of the DNA better; the J call may be wrong. Germline CDR1 and CDR2: MNHEY and SVGAGI. This CDR3 region has 12 residues. The CDR3 sequence is CASSPHGNEQYF. The CDR3 DNA follows: TGTGCCAGCAGCCCCCACGGCAACGAGCAGTACTTC.

The chain has TRBV9 and TRBJ2-2, with 12 bases fitting TRBD2. The germline V gene encodes CDR1 SGDLS and CDR2 YYNGEE. The CDR3 runs to 16 residues. With V trimmed by 0 bases and J by 6 bases, 3 bases remained unmatched. CDR3 sequence (DNA): TGTGCCAGCAGCGTAGGACTAGCGGGGGCTTCCGGGGAGCTGTTTTTT. As protein: CASSVGLAGASGELFF.

The chain uses TRBV29-1 and TRBJ2-2, with a possible D match to TRBD1 (5 bases). The germline V and J ends were trimmed by 1 base and 2 bases, with 11 bases remaining between them. Germline V gene lookup returns CDR1 SQVTM and CDR2 ANQGSEA. The CDR3 is 15 amino acids. DNA of the CDR3: TGCAGCGTTGAAGTGGGGCGGTCCAACACCGGGGAGCTGTTTTTT. This translates into CSVEVGRSNTGELFF.

V is TRBV7-9 and J is TRBJ2-1; TRBD2 agrees at 13 bases. From germline, CDR1 is SEHNR and CDR2 FQNEAQ (reference sequence). J gave up 4 bases and V 5 bases, and 8 bases lay outside the gene matches. The CDR3 runs 17 residues. The DNA of the CDR3 is TGTGCCAGCAGCCGACAGACTAGCGGGAGGCTATACAATGAGCAGTTCTTC. Its translation is CASSRQTSGRLYNEQFF.